These 18 T cell receptor beta chains came from one sample sequenced in a study of lymphopenia after photon versus proton radiotherapy. Method: immunoSEQ multiplex PCR; TCRdb's copy keeps in-frame clones and lacks some. Of tens of thousands of clones listed, 85% to 90% are singletons. The starting material was peripheral blood, obtained from a patient treated with proton-based radiotherapy. These receptors all stem from a man older than 75 with esophageal cancer.

The chain joins TRBV29-1 to TRBJ2-1; D call uncertain. This CDR3 contains 9 residues. In germline, CDR1 is SQVTM, CDR2 ANQGSEA. V shed 4 bases and J shed 15 bases, with 10 bases lying between them. The DNA for the CDR3 is TGCAGCGTTGGCCGCTGGTTGTTCTTC. It translates to CSVGRWLFF.

The chain joins TRBV4-1 to TRBJ1-5; 7 bases agree with TRBD1. V lost 1 base and J lost 2; bases outside the gene matches: 5. This CDR3 is built from 16 residues. From germline, CDR1 is MGHRA and CDR2 YSYEKL. CDR3 loop: CASSQGRGQRNQPQHF. The DNA of the CDR3 is TGCGCCAGCAGCCAAGGTAGGGGACAGCGCAATCAGCCCCAGCATTTT.

This clone came up once. The chain recombines TRBV23-1 with TRBJ2-3; maybe TRBD1 (6 bases). Being an ORF, TRBV23-1 has a function that is uncertain. Trimming pared 6 bases from V and 0 bases from J, leaving 13 bases between. This CDR3 has 15 amino acids. CDR3 nucleotides: TGCGCCAGCAGCTCGCGGACAGACAGCACAGATACGCAGTATTTT. It yields the protein CASSSRTDSTDTQYF.

This clone has more than one count but fewer than ten. CDR3 DNA sequence: TGCGCCAGCAGCCCTCGGGAGGGGGGGAACACTGAAGCTTTCTTT. Encoded protein: CASSPREGGNTEAFF. The chain is built from TRBV5-1 and TRBJ1-1; D might be TRBD1 (6 bases). The V end was cut by 4 bases, the J end by 1 base, with 14 bases between. CDR1 and CDR2 (germline): SGHRS, YFSETQ. The CDR3 runs 15 residues. Drawing the rest from reference TRBV5-1 and TRBJ1-1, the complete variable domain is KAGVTQTPRYLIKTRGQQVTLSCSPISGHRSVSWYQQTPGQGLQFLFEYFSETQRNKGNFPGRFSGRQFSNSRSEMNVSTLELGDSALYLCASSPREGGNTEAFFGQGTRLTVV.

With respect to this clone: The sample holds other DNA sequences that translate to the same CDR3. V is TRBV7-2 and J is TRBJ2-5, with 7 bases lining up with TRBD1. V lost 0 bases to trimming and J lost 2 bases; unmatched junction nucleotides: 3. The germline gives CDR1 SGHTA, CDR2 FQGNSA. The CDR3 runs to 15 residues. The CDR3 spells CASSLAGTAQETQYF. CDR3 DNA: TGTGCCAGCAGCTTAGCAGGGACAGCTCAAGAGACCCAGTACTTC.

The chain recombines TRBV6-6 with TRBJ1-1; D unresolved. V lost 6 bases, J lost 0 bases, and 14 bases lay in between. The length of the CDR3 is 15 residues. The germline V gene has CDR1 MNHNY and CDR2 SVGAGI (reference sequence). In DNA form, the CDR3 reads TGTGCCAGCAGAATCCCCCGGGATCTGAACACTGAAGCTTTCTTT. Protein: CASRIPRDLNTEAFF.

The V and J genes are TRBV15 and TRBJ1-5; D unclear. CDR3 length: 13 residues. Germline lookup yields CDR1 LNHNV and CDR2 YYDKDF (reference sequence). V lost 7 bases and J lost 4, with 11 bases in between. As DNA, the CDR3 is TGTGCCACCACCGAGTCTCTAAATCAGCCCCAGCATTTT. Its translation is CATTESLNQPQHF.

This clone was seen once. As DNA, the CDR3 is TGTGCTAGTGGTTTGGCCGGGGACAGGGGGCACTACGAGCAGTACTTC. It codes for CASGLAGDRGHYEQYF. The chain carries TRBV12-5 and TRBJ2-7; 12 nucleotides line up with TRBD1. V trimming: 1 base; J trimming: 3 bases; junction bases outside the gene matches: 4. Germline CDR1 is LGHNT and CDR2 is FRNRAP. The CDR3 contains 16 residues.

CDR3: CAWSVPRFFDEQYF. In DNA form, the CDR3 reads TGTGCCTGGAGTGTCCCGCGGTTCTTCGACGAGCAGTACTTC. This sequence joins TRBV30 and TRBJ2-7; D is unclear. The CDR3 covers 14 residues. The ends were cut back, 0 bases at V and 5 bases at J, with 14 bases in the middle. Germline V gene sequence: CDR1 GTSNPN, CDR2 SVGIG (reference sequence). The full variable domain, in which reference TRBV30 and TRBJ2-7 provide the parts outside the CDR3, is SQTIHQWPATLVQPVGSPLSLECTVEGTSNPNLYWYRQAAGRGLQLLFYSVGIGQISSEVPQNLSASRPQDRQFILSSKKLLLSDSGFYLCAWSVPRFFDEQYFGPGTRLTVT.

Details on this clone: The sample carries other DNA sequences with the same CDR3. This chain connects TRBV7-9 to TRBJ2-7; a weak D match, TRBD2 (5 bases). Trimming left V 5 bases short and J 3 bases short, with 8 bases between. Germline V gene data show CDR1 as SEHNR and CDR2 as FQNEAQ (reference sequence). The CDR3 is 12 amino acids. The CDR3 bases are TGTGCCAGCAGCCTAAGCGGCTACGAGCAGTACTTC. It translates to CASSLSGYEQYF.

V and J are TRBV27 and TRBJ2-7; a possible D gene is TRBD2 (6 bases). V was trimmed by 8 bases and J by 6 bases, leaving 23 bases between them. The CDR3 is made up of 15 amino acids. Germline V gives CDR1 MNHEY, CDR2 SMNVEV (reference sequence). Here the CDR3 DNA reads TGTGCCAGCGCCCTAATCCCGACTAGTCCGGGCGAGCAGTACTTC. Translating it yields CASALIPTSPGEQYF.

The rearrangement links TRBV19 to TRBJ1-2; 7 positions agree with TRBD1. The CDR3 covers 13 residues. V lost 3 bases to trimming and J lost 4 bases; unmatched junction nucleotides: 2. Germline CDR1 is LNHDA and CDR2 is SQIVND (reference sequence). CDR3 sequence: CASSMGQIYGYTF. CDR3 DNA: TGTGCCAGTAGTATGGGACAGATCTATGGCTACACCTTC.

This clone was observed a single time. The chain combines TRBV2 with TRBJ1-1; possible D gene TRBD1, 6 bases. The CDR3 is made up of 17 amino acids. Germline V lookup: CDR1 SNHLY, CDR2 FYNNEI. The ends were cut back, 3 bases at V and 1 base at J, with 18 bases in the middle. This chain's CDR3 is CASSDAGTLGGNTEAFF. DNA of the CDR3: TGTGCCAGCAGTGATGCTGGGACACTGGGCGGGAACACTGAAGCTTTCTTT.

The genes are TRBV2 and TRBJ1-6, with 8 bases lining up with TRBD1. CDR3 size: 15 residues. Trimming at V came to 5 bases and at J to 7 bases, leaving 7 bases not matched to a gene. The germline V gene has CDR1 SNHLY and CDR2 FYNNEI. The CDR3 DNA reads as TGTGCCAGCAGTTATCAGGGGGCTGAAAATTCACCCCTCCACTTT. Its translation is CASSYQGAENSPLHF.

This clone was recorded only once. The rearrangement links TRBV7-9 to TRBJ1-2, with 7 bases matching TRBD1. V was pared by 3 bases and J by 4 bases, with 20 bases of the junction left unmatched. CDR1 is SEHNR and CDR2 is FQNEAQ in the germline V gene (reference sequence). The CDR3 is 19 amino acids. CDR3 sequence reads: CASSFSSLGRGKSVYGYTF. The CDR3 bases are TGTGCCAGCAGCTTCTCTTCTCTGGGCAGGGGGAAATCGGTCTATGGCTACACCTTC.

This sequence joins TRBV6-1 and TRBJ2-4; D is possibly TRBD2 (6 bases). Germline V gene data show CDR1 as MNHNS and CDR2 as SASEGT. The V and J ends lost 3 bases and 8 bases respectively, with 20 bases between them. The length of the CDR3 is 16 residues. The DNA for the CDR3 is TGTGCCAGCAGTGATCGGAGGTTTAGCGGTCACGACATTCAGTACTTC. This sequence encodes CASSDRRFSGHDIQYF.

V is TRBV4-3 and J is TRBJ2-3; D call uncertain. Trimming removed 2 bases from V and 1 base from J, with 7 bases in between. Looked up from germline, CDR1 is LGHNA and CDR2 is YSLEER. This CDR3 has 14 amino acids. CDR3 loop: CASSQNDGTDTQYF. The CDR3 nucleotides are TGCGCCAGCAGCCAAAATGACGGCACAGATACGCAGTATTTT.

V gene TRBV7-9 combines with J gene TRBJ2-3; D call uncertain. The V gene lost 1 base and the J gene lost 2 bases, with 10 bases spanning the gap. The CDR3 spans 15 residues. The germline CDR1 and CDR2 sequences are SEHNR and FQNEAQ (reference sequence). CDR3 residues: CASSLVERSTDTQYF. For the CDR3, the DNA is TGTGCCAGCAGCTTAGTTGAGAGATCCACAGATACGCAGTATTTT.